These 8 T cell receptor beta chains were sequenced from one sample in a study of blood T cell repertoires in COVID-19. Using immunoSEQ multiplex PCR, the repertoire was profiled, and TCRdb retains in-frame clones only, with some absent. The sample holds about 140,000 clones; roughly 80% are singletons and the top ten take under 5.5%. The sequenced sample consisted of PBMCs or T cells enriched from blood (not recorded which). Receptors were obtained from a man in his forties with acute COVID-19.

The chain joins TRBV28 to TRBJ1-1; unclear D gene. V lost 7 bases and J 9 bases, leaving 12 bases between the germline ends. This CDR3 comprises 11 residues. Germline assignment: CDR1 MDHEN and CDR2 SYDVKM. For the CDR3, the DNA is TGTGCCAGCATCGGTCCGCGTAAAGCTTTCTTT. Amino acids: CASIGPRKAFF. Based on the CDR3 plus reference TRBV28 and TRBJ1-1, the full variable domain is DVKVTQSSRYLVKRTGEKVFLECVQDMDHENMFWYRQDPGLGLRLIYFSYDVKMKEKGDIPEGYSVSREKKERFSLILESASTNQTSMYLCASIGPRKAFFGQGTRLTVV.

The rearrangement joins TRBV5-1 to TRBJ2-7, with 12 bases fitting TRBD2. After removal of 7 bases from V and 3 bases from J, the junction contained 2 bases not matched to a gene. The CDR3 is 13 residues long. Germline CDR1 and CDR2: SGHRS and YFSETQ. The CDR3 DNA reads TGCGCCAGCGGACTAGCGGGGAACTACGAGCAGTACTTC. Its protein is CASGLAGNYEQYF. Looking up the rest from reference TRBV5-1 and TRBJ2-7 gives the full variable domain: KAGVTQTPRYLIKTRGQQVTLSCSPISGHRSVSWYQQTPGQGLQFLFEYFSETQRNKGNFPGRFSGRQFSNSRSEMNVSTLELGDSALYLCASGLAGNYEQYFGPGTRLTVT.

The genes are TRBV9 and TRBJ2-5; maybe TRBD2 (5 bases). CDR1 is SGDLS, CDR2 YYNGEE, per germline. The CDR3 totals 16 residues. V lost 3 bases, J lost 2 bases, and 17 bases lay in between. The CDR3 sequence: CASSARVGVGQETQYF. In DNA, the CDR3 is TGTGCCAGCAGCGCCAGAGTCGGGGTAGGGCAAGAGACCCAGTACTTC.

The chain is built from TRBV19 and TRBJ2-4; 11 positions agree with TRBD1. The CDR3 is made up of 12 amino acids. The germline gives CDR1 LNHDA, CDR2 SQIVND (reference sequence). Trimming cost V 8 bases and J 16 bases; bases outside gene matches: 10. The CDR3 DNA reads TGTGCCAGTTCAGTGGGGGACAGGGGGAAATACTTC. It specifies CASSVGDRGKYF.

This clone was counted once. The V gene is TRBV11-3, the J gene TRBJ2-1; TRBD2 is a possible D gene (6 bases). The V end was cut by 3 bases, the J end by 11 bases, with 11 bases between. The CDR3 sequence is 12 residues long. The germline CDR1 and CDR2 sequences are SGHNT and YENEEA. The CDR3 nucleotides read TGTGCCAGCAGCTTCTCCGGGACTCAGCAGTTCTTC. This sequence encodes CASSFSGTQQFF.

Written as DNA, the CDR3 is TGTGCCAGCAGCCAAGTACCTCGACTAGCGGGTGAAAGAGATACGCAGTATTTT. Protein: CASSQVPRLAGERDTQYF. The V gene is TRBV3-1 (or the pseudogene TRBV3-2), the J gene TRBJ2-3; 10 bases match TRBD2. The trim removed 1 base at V and 5 bases at J, leaving 12 bases unmatched. The CDR3 covers 18 residues. Germline V CDR1 and CDR2: LGHDT, YNNKEL (reference sequence).

The chain employs TRBV5-1 and TRBJ2-7; TRBD2 aligns across 9 bases. J lost 4 bases, V lost 6 bases, and 8 bases had no gene match. CDR1 SGHRS and CDR2 YFSETQ come from the germline V gene. The CDR3 is 14 amino acids. The chain's CDR3 is CASNPLAGEYEQYF. The DNA of the CDR3 is TGCGCCAGCAACCCTTTAGCGGGAGAGTACGAGCAGTACTTC.

The chain links TRBV4-2 to TRBJ2-1, with D unclear. CDR1 and CDR2 from the germline V gene are LGHNA and YNFKEQ. Trimming shortened V by 4 bases and J by 0 bases, and 16 bases separated the two germline ends. The CDR3 covers 17 residues. In DNA form, the CDR3 reads TGTGCCAGCAGCCCACCGACTCCACTAAGCTCCTACAATGAGCAGTTCTTC. Translated, it gives CASSPPTPLSSYNEQFF.